The 23 T cell receptor beta chains in this list originate from one sample, sequenced in a study of early T cells in non-severe SARS-CoV-2 infection. In TCRdb, the 5' RACE reads were re-called with MiXCR into one record per CDR3 protein. Of around 71,000 distinct CDR3 sequences listed, approximately 11% are singletons. The sample consisted of whole blood, taken at baseline. All receptors derive from an adult who was a healthcare worker with PCR-confirmed SARS-CoV-2 infection or an uninfected control (not recorded which).

This clonotype was counted between two and nine times. The chain has TRBV28 and TRBJ2-5; tentatively, D is TRBD2 (5 bases). CDR1 is MDHEN, CDR2 SYDVKM, per germline. Between the trimmed V and J ends, which lost 5 bases and 0 bases, there was a span of 10 bases. This CDR3 has 14 residues. CDR3 nucleotides: TGTGCCAGCAGTCCGCCGGGGAACCAAGAGACCCAGTACTTC. Its protein is CASSPPGNQETQYF.

This clonotype was counted ten times or more. V usage is TRBV7-2 and J usage is TRBJ1-2; D is unclear. The germline gives CDR1 SGHTA, CDR2 FQGNSA. Trimming took off 3 bases at V and 2 bases at J, with 10 bases between the two ends. CDR3 length: 14 residues. CDR3 residues: CASSLFIGNYGYTF. CDR3 nucleotide sequence: TGTGCCAGCAGCTTGTTCATCGGAAACTATGGCTACACCTTC.

This clonotype was counted a few times. The chain employs TRBV25-1 and TRBJ1-2, with 9 nucleotides matching TRBD1. CDR1 is MGHDK and CDR2 is SYGVNS in the germline V gene. The CDR3 is 14 amino acids. Germline trimming cut 4 bases from V and 6 bases from J; bases unmatched to any gene: 6. This chain's CDR3 is CASSVKQGAHGYTF. CDR3 sequence (DNA): TGTGCCAGCAGTGTTAAACAGGGGGCGCATGGCTACACCTTC.

In this sample, this clonotype turned up many times. The chain carries TRBV5-5 and TRBJ2-1; D gene unclear. CDR1 is SGHKS, CDR2 YYEKEE, per germline (reference sequence). With 4 bases removed from V and 5 bases from J, the gap between germline ends came to 10 bases. The CDR3 is 13 amino acids. CDR3 in DNA: TGTGCCAGCAGCCTACCCGATAACAATGAGCAGTTCTTC. It specifies CASSLPDNNEQFF.

A remark on this clonotype: A much larger clone is a single base away; this may be a read error. As the CDR3 is not closed by the conserved phenylalanine or tryptophan, this likely results from a read error. V and J are TRBV2 and TRBJ1-4; no definite D call. Trimming shortened V by 9 bases and J by 5 bases, and 13 bases separated the two germline ends. The germline CDR1 and CDR2 sequences are SNHLY and FYNNEI. This CDR3 contains 13 residues. CDR3: CASLRGQNEKLFL. The CDR3 DNA sequence: TGTGCCAGTCTAAGAGGGCAGAATGAAAAACTGTTTCTT.

This chain connects TRBV10-3 to TRBJ2-1, with D possibly being TRBD2 (6 bases). CDR3 length equals 15 residues. Germline loops: CDR1 ENHRY, CDR2 SYGVKD. Trimming shortened V by 0 bases and J by 6 bases, and 12 bases separated the two germline ends. Here the CDR3 reads CAISESKGLTNEQFF. CDR3 in DNA: TGTGCCATCAGTGAGTCTAAGGGACTTACCAATGAGCAGTTCTTC.

This clonotype has a handful of counts. CDR3: CAISESMGTGRAREQFF. CDR3 nucleotide sequence: TGTGCCATCAGTGAGTCGATGGGGACAGGGCGGGCGAGGGAGCAGTTCTTC. The chain uses TRBV10-3 and TRBJ2-1, with 9 positions matching TRBD1. From germline, CDR1 is ENHRY and CDR2 SYGVKD. The CDR3 is 17 amino acids. Losses at the gene ends were 0 bases for V and 10 bases for J; bases not matched to a gene: 13.

This clonotype occurred a few times. The chain is built from TRBV19 and TRBJ2-6; D perhaps matches TRBD1 (5 bases). Trimming left V 9 bases short and J 0 bases short, with 15 bases between. Germline values: CDR1 LNHDA, CDR2 SQIVND (reference sequence). The CDR3 totals 16 residues. CDR3 amino acids: CASAADSSSGANVLTF. CDR3 nucleotide sequence: TGTGCCAGCGCCGCCGACAGCTCCTCTGGGGCCAACGTCCTGACTTTC.

The CDR3 protein is CASSSQGAGNTDTQYF. In DNA form, the CDR3 reads TGCGCCAGCAGCTCACAGGGGGCCGGTAACACAGATACGCAGTATTTT. The chain is built from TRBV5-1 and TRBJ2-3; the match to TRBD1 covers 9 bases. The V gene end was trimmed by 3 bases and the J gene end by 2 bases; junction bases not matched to a gene: 7. This CDR3 has 16 residues. CDR1 SGHRS and CDR2 YFSETQ come from the germline V gene.

The gene calls are TRBV10-2 and TRBJ2-3, with 10 bases that match TRBD2. Germline V gene sequence: CDR1 WSHSY, CDR2 SAAADI. Trimming cost V 7 bases and J 3 bases; bases outside gene matches: 19. This CDR3 has 19 amino acids. CDR3 in amino acids: CASKPGLAPITKLTDTQYF. Written as DNA, the CDR3 is TGCGCCAGCAAACCGGGACTAGCGCCGATTACTAAACTAACAGATACGCAGTATTTT.

This clonotype was observed at least ten times. The chain has TRBV2 and TRBJ2-1; 7 bases map to TRBD2. Germline lookup yields CDR1 SNHLY and CDR2 FYNNEI. The CDR3 extends over 14 amino acids. Trimming removed 4 bases from V and 3 bases from J; junction bases left unmatched: 3. Here the CDR3 reads CASSGVAGYNEQFF. The CDR3 nucleotides are TGTGCCAGCAGTGGGGTAGCGGGCTACAATGAGCAGTTCTTC. Together with reference TRBV2 and TRBJ2-1, the CDR3 gives the full variable domain: EPEVTQTPSHQVTQMGQEVILRCVPISNHLYFYWYRQILGQKVEFLVSFYNNEISEKSEIFDDQFSVERPDGSNFTLKIRSTKLEDSAMYFCASSGVAGYNEQFFGPGTRLTVL.

At least ten counts were recorded for this clonotype. This rearrangement joins TRBV7-8 to TRBJ2-3; D may be TRBD1 (6 bases). V shed 4 bases and J shed 6 bases, with 8 bases lying between them. This CDR3 has 12 residues. CDR1 and CDR2 (germline): SGHVS, FQNEAQ. This chain's CDR3 is CASSSDRDTQYF. CDR3 DNA: TGTGCCAGCAGCTCAGACAGGGATACGCAGTATTTT.

This clonotype was observed a handful of times. The CDR3 here is CASSSPDRANTGELFF. The CDR3 DNA sequence: TGTGCCAGCAGTTCTCCGGACAGGGCGAACACCGGGGAGCTGTTTTTT. The V gene is TRBV28, the J gene TRBJ2-2; 8 positions agree with TRBD1. V shed 4 bases and J 0 bases; nucleotides not matched to a gene: 4. CDR3 size: 16 residues. Germline CDR1 MDHEN, CDR2 SYDVKM. Complete variable domain (other parts from reference TRBV28 and TRBJ2-2): DVKVTQSSRYLVKRTGEKVFLECVQDMDHENMFWYRQDPGLGLRLIYFSYDVKMKEKGDIPEGYSVSREKKERFSLILESASTNQTSMYLCASSSPDRANTGELFFGEGSRLTVL.

This clonotype was recorded at least ten times. The chain recombines TRBV20-1 with TRBJ2-7; 8 bases align to TRBD2. CDR3 length: 15 amino acids. Germline V gene data show CDR1 as DFQATT and CDR2 as SNEGSKA (reference sequence). V lost 0 bases and J lost 3; bases outside the gene matches: 7. The CDR3 DNA reads as TGCAGTGCTAGAGATCCGGCGGGAGGATACTACGAGCAGTACTTC. It yields the protein CSARDPAGGYYEQYF.

At least ten counts were recorded for this clonotype. The V and J genes are TRBV4-1 and TRBJ2-7; D is possibly TRBD1 (6 bases). The germline V gene has CDR1 MGHRA and CDR2 YSYEKL. With 4 bases removed from V and 4 bases from J, the gap between germline ends came to 17 bases. The CDR3 has 15 residues. The CDR3 sequence: CASSPAGYRAYEQYF. The CDR3 DNA reads TGCGCCAGCAGCCCGGCAGGGTACAGGGCGTACGAGCAGTACTTC.

This clonotype was recorded many times. The V gene is TRBV5-6, the J gene TRBJ2-5, with D uncertain. The CDR3 runs 12 residues. Germline CDR1 is SGHDT and CDR2 is YYEEEE. Trimming removed 5 bases at V and 8 bases at J, with 13 bases between. The CDR3 reads CASRYGRDTQYF. DNA for the CDR3: TGTGCCAGCAGATATGGACGCGACACCCAGTACTTC.

This clonotype was detected only a few times. The rearrangement joins TRBV12-3 or TRBV12-4 to TRBJ2-1, with 9 nucleotides matching TRBD2. The CDR3 extends over 19 amino acids. After removal of 5 bases from V and 8 bases from J, the junction contained 22 bases not matched to a gene. The DNA for the CDR3 is TGTGCCAGCAGTGTACGGCGGGGGGTTAGCGGGAGCACCATGGATGAGCAGTTCTTC. Its protein is CASSVRRGVSGSTMDEQFF.

Ten or more counts support this clonotype. The chain recombines TRBV7-3 with TRBJ2-3, with 10 bases identical to TRBD2. With 1 base clipped from V and 2 bases from J, the junction kept 9 bases outside the gene matches. CDR3 length: 18 residues. Germline CDR1 SGHTA, CDR2 FQGTGA. CDR3 sequence: CASSLMPIAGGPTDTQYF. CDR3 DNA: TGTGCCAGCAGCTTAATGCCAATAGCGGGAGGACCCACAGATACGCAGTATTTT.

In this sample, this clonotype turned up many times. V and J are TRBV11-3 and TRBJ2-1; maybe TRBD1 (8 bases). Looked up from germline, CDR1 is SGHNT and CDR2 is YENEEA. This CDR3 comprises 15 residues. Trimming took 5 bases from V and 8 from J, leaving 19 bases between them. CDR3 loop: CASSPGQGGHDEQFF. CDR3 coding DNA: TGTGCCAGCAGCCCCGGACAGGGAGGGCACGATGAGCAGTTCTTC.

The table lists this clonotype with a few counts. The CDR3 is CAWLTRGGLEQFF. CDR3 DNA sequence: TGTGCCTGGCTAACAAGGGGGGGGTTAGAGCAGTTCTTC. V usage is TRBV30 and J usage is TRBJ2-1; tentatively, D is TRBD2 (7 bases). V was shortened by 5 bases and J by 10 bases, with 18 bases between the two germline ends. The CDR3 contains 13 residues. CDR1 and CDR2 (germline): GTSNPN, SVGIG (reference sequence).

This clonotype appeared many times. The CDR3 DNA reads as TGTGCCAGCAGTTACTCTATCCCCGGCTACAATGAGCAGTTCTTC. Its translation is CASSYSIPGYNEQFF. The rearrangement joins TRBV6-2 or TRBV6-3 to TRBJ2-1; D ambiguous. The germline gives CDR1 MNHEY, CDR2 SVGEGT. This CDR3 has 15 residues. V was shortened by 0 bases and J by 3 bases, with 9 bases between the two germline ends.

This clonotype was counted ten times or more. The chain has TRBV6-2 or TRBV6-3 and TRBJ2-7, with TRBD2 identical over 12 bases. After removal of 6 bases from V and 0 bases from J, the junction contained 0 bases not matched to a gene. Germline CDR1 and CDR2: MNHEY and SVGEGT. The CDR3 is made up of 14 amino acids. CDR3 DNA sequence: TGTGCCAGCAGGACTAGCGGGAGCTCCTACGAGCAGTACTTC. It is translated as CASRTSGSSYEQYF.

This clonotype was seen ten or more times. The chain uses TRBV24-1 and TRBJ2-1, with 7 bases identical to TRBD2. With V trimmed by 3 bases and J by 8 bases, 12 bases remained unmatched. The CDR3 consists of 16 residues. Germline loops: CDR1 KGHDR, CDR2 SFDVKD. The CDR3 coding sequence is TGTGCCACCAGTGATCCATCCGGCGGGAGTATTGATGAGCAGTTCTTC. Amino acids: CATSDPSGGSIDEQFF.